This entry is about one T cell receptor beta chain. The sample is drawn from a study of identical twins. The authors used template switching to add a universal primer site and gave cDNA unique molecular identifiers. TCRdb itself ran the 5' RACE reads through MiXCR, one entry per CDR3 protein. This sample has a few hundred thousand distinct CDR3 sequences, with roughly 9% found just once. This CDR3 is built from 15 residues. The V gene lost 5 bases and the J gene lost 10 bases, with 21 bases spanning the gap. Germline CDR1 MNHNS, CDR2 SASEGT. This clonotype was sampled from a woman between 50 and 59 years old in good health. Sequenced sample: naive T cells sorted from blood. This chain connects TRBV6-1 to TRBJ2-1, with D possibly TRBD1 on 6 matching bases. The CDR3 loop is CASSPLGLPTGEQFF. CDR3 coding DNA: TGTGCCAGCAGTCCCCTAGGTCTCCCGACAGGAGAGCAGTTCTTC.